Shown below are 12 T cell receptor beta chains from a single sample sequenced in a study of T cell repertoires in cytomegalovirus infection. Their target antigens are unknown. TCRdb called the reads again in MiXCR, with one record for every CDR3 protein. The sample has about 570,000 distinct CDR3 sequences; approximately 40% are singletons. Specimen: cultured PBMCs, collected from culture after CMV antigen stimulation. Receptors originate from a human donor in good health (CMV status not recorded). Some clones in this sample may be carry-over from other donors' samples.

About this clonotype itself: The CDR3 ends on some other residue instead of the conserved phenylalanine or tryptophan, so this is likely a read error. The chain couples TRBV7-2 to TRBJ2-1, with TRBD1 identical over 11 bases. The CDR3 extends over 15 amino acids. V lost 3 bases to trimming and J lost 8 bases; unmatched junction nucleotides: 6. CDR1 and CDR2 from the germline V gene are SGHTA and FQGNSA. The CDR3 nucleotides read TGTGCCAGCAGCTTCGTCCCGGGACAGGGGGATGAGCAGTTCTGC. Translating gives CASSFVPGQGDEQFC.

V gene TRBV6-1 combines with J gene TRBJ1-2, with D perhaps matching TRBD1 (6 bases). This CDR3 has 13 residues. Germline CDR1 is MNHNS and CDR2 is SASEGT. The ends were cut back, 8 bases at V and 8 bases at J, with 18 bases in the middle. In DNA form, the CDR3 reads TGTGCCAGCTTCCCGTCGAGGGGGGCGGGCTACACCTTC. Amino acid sequence: CASFPSRGAGYTF.

This clonotype was recorded a few times. The chain is built from TRBV6-8 and TRBJ2-2; TRBD2 aligns across 8 bases. In germline, CDR1 is MNHGY, CDR2 SAAAGT. The CDR3 totals 17 residues. V shed 0 bases and J 4 bases; nucleotides not matched to a gene: 7. CDR3 amino acids: CASSYSSGGGPTGELFF. The CDR3 DNA sequence: TGTGCCAGCAGTTACTCCTCGGGGGGGGGGCCCACCGGGGAGCTGTTTTTT.

This clonotype appeared once. The CDR3 DNA reads TGTGCCAGCAGCTTAAGGTTGCAGGGAGGGGATACGCAGTATTTT. This sequence encodes CASSLRLQGGDTQYF. The V gene is TRBV7-9, the J gene TRBJ2-3; 7 positions agree with TRBD2. Germline CDR1 SEHNR, CDR2 FQNEAQ (reference sequence). The CDR3 covers 15 residues. V lost 2 bases to trimming and J lost 6 bases; unmatched junction nucleotides: 8.

This clonotype has a count of ten or more. The rearrangement joins TRBV7-6 to TRBJ1-5, with D perhaps matching TRBD1 (6 bases). The CDR3 totals 15 residues. V gave up 5 bases and J gave up 0 bases, with 11 bases separating them. Germline assignment: CDR1 SGHVS and CDR2 FNYEAQ. The CDR3 loop reads CASSPGQHSNQPQHF. The CDR3 nucleotides read TGTGCCAGCAGCCCGGGACAACATAGCAATCAGCCCCAGCATTTT.

This chain joins TRBV7-6 and TRBJ2-7; the match to TRBD1 covers 7 bases. With 4 bases clipped from V and 3 bases from J, the junction kept 6 bases outside the gene matches. This CDR3 region has 14 residues. Germline CDR1 and CDR2: SGHVS and FNYEAQ. Here the CDR3 DNA reads TGTGCCAGCAGCTCGCGACAGGGAATCTACGAGCAGTACTTC. Amino acids: CASSSRQGIYEQYF.

This clonotype was recorded a few times. The gene calls are TRBV12-3 or TRBV12-4 and TRBJ2-1; tentatively, D is TRBD1 (5 bases). Trimming removed 7 bases at V and 6 bases at J, with 10 bases between. The CDR3 sequence is 12 residues long. CDR3 DNA: TGTGCCAGCACCTCAAGGGGCAATGAGCAGTTCTTC. This gives the protein CASTSRGNEQFF.

The rearrangement joins TRBV6-5 to TRBJ1-1; no clear D. The CDR3 contains 14 residues. CDR1 is MNHEY, CDR2 SVGAGI, per germline. V was pared by 0 bases and J by 5 bases, with 10 bases between. Here the CDR3 reads CASSYSYGGTEAFF. CDR3 DNA: TGTGCCAGCAGTTACTCCTACGGAGGGACTGAAGCTTTCTTT.

V usage is TRBV5-8 and J usage is TRBJ1-4, with 8 bases identical to TRBD1. This CDR3 is 15 amino acids long. Germline V gives CDR1 SGHTS, CDR2 YDEGEE. With 1 base clipped from V and 5 bases from J, the junction kept 4 bases outside the gene matches. The CDR3 region is CASSLWNRGNEKLFF. CDR3 in DNA: TGTGCCAGCAGCTTGTGGAACAGGGGGAATGAAAAACTGTTTTTT.

The sample holds a few counts of this clonotype. The chain combines TRBV7-9 with TRBJ2-6, with 11 bases aligning to TRBD2. J gave up 0 bases and V 5 bases, and 6 bases lay outside the gene matches. Germline V CDR1 and CDR2: SEHNR, FQNEAQ (reference sequence). The CDR3 totals 18 residues. CDR3 bases: TGTGCCAGCAGCCACACACTAGCGGGGGTCTCTGGGGCCAACGTCCTGACTTTC. Translating it yields CASSHTLAGVSGANVLTF.

J is TRBJ2-5 and V is TRBV7-6, with D possibly matching TRBD2 (6 bases). Germline lookup yields CDR1 SGHVS and CDR2 FNYEAQ. The CDR3 loop spans 15 amino acids. V shed 4 bases and J shed 5 bases, with 17 bases lying between them. The CDR3 loop reads CASSWRGGWLETQYF. Here the CDR3 DNA reads TGTGCCAGCAGCTGGCGGGGTGGCTGGTTGGAGACCCAGTACTTC.

The chain joins TRBV6-1 to TRBJ2-1; D unclear. Per the germline V gene, CDR1 is MNHNS and CDR2 is SASEGT. There are 13 residues in the CDR3. Trimming took 1 base from V and 6 from J, leaving 7 bases between them. The CDR3 reads CASSEVRVNEQFF. CDR3 sequence (DNA): TGTGCCAGCAGTGAAGTCCGGGTCAATGAGCAGTTCTTC.